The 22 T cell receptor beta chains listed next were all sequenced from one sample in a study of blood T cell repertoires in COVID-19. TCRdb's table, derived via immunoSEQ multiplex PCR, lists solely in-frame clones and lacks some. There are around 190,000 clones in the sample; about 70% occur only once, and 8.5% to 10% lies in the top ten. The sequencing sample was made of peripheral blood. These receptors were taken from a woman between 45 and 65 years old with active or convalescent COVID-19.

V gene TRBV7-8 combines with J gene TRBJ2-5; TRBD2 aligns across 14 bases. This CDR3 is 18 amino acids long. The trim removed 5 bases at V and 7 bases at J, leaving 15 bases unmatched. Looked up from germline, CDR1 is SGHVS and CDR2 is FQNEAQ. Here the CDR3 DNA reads TGTGCCAGCAGCATTAGGACTAGCGGGGGGCACCGGGCAGGGACCCAGTACTTC. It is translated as CASSIRTSGGHRAGTQYF. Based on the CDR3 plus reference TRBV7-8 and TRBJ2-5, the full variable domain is GAGVSQSPRYKVAKRGQDVALRCDPISGHVSLFWYQQALGQGPEFLTYFQNEAQLDKSGLPSDRFFAERPEGSVSTLKIQRTQQEDSAVYLCASSIRTSGGHRAGTQYFGPGTRLLVL.

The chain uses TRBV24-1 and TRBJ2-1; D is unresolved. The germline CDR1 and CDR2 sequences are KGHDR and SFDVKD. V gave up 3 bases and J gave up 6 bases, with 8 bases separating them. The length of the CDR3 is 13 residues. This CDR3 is CATSDRLGNEQFF. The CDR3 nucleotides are TGTGCCACCAGTGATCGACTCGGCAATGAGCAGTTCTTC.

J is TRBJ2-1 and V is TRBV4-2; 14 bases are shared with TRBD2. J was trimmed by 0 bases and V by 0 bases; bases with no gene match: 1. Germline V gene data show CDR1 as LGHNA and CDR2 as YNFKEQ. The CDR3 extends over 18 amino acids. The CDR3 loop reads CASSQDGTSGSSYNEQFF. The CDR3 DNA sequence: TGTGCCAGCAGCCAAGATGGGACTAGCGGGAGCTCCTACAATGAGCAGTTCTTC.

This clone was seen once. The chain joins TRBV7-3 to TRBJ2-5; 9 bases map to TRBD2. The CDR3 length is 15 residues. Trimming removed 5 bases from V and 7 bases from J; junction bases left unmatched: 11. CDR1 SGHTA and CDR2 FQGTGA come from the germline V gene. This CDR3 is CASSDTSGQGGTQYF. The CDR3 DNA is TGTGCCAGCAGCGACACTAGCGGGCAGGGTGGGACCCAGTACTTC.

The CDR3 region has the DNA TGTGCCAGCAGTTGGATCGTTAACAGGGATTACAATGAGCAGTTCTTC. Its translation is CASSWIVNRDYNEQFF. The chain couples TRBV6-2 or TRBV6-3 to TRBJ2-1, with D possibly being TRBD1 (6 bases). The CDR3 extends over 16 amino acids. Germline loops: CDR1 MNHEY, CDR2 SVGEGT. The V and J ends lost 4 bases and 4 bases respectively, with 17 bases between them.

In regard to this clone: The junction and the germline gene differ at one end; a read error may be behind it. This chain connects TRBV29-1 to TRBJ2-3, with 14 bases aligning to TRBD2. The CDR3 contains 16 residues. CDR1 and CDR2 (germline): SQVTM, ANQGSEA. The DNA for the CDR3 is TGCAGCGTGGAAGGACTAGCGGGGGGCGTCACAGATACGCAGTATTTT. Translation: CSVEGLAGGVTDTQYF.

Here the CDR3 reads CASSQEVEGGSTDTQYF. CDR3 nucleotides: TGTGCCAGCAGCCAAGAAGTGGAGGGAGGGAGCACAGATACGCAGTATTTT. The chain carries TRBV3-1 (or the pseudogene TRBV3-2) and TRBJ2-3, with 7 positions matching TRBD2. There are 17 residues in the CDR3. With V trimmed by 0 bases and J by 0 bases, 6 bases remained unmatched. Germline assignment: CDR1 LGHDT and CDR2 YNNKEL (reference sequence).

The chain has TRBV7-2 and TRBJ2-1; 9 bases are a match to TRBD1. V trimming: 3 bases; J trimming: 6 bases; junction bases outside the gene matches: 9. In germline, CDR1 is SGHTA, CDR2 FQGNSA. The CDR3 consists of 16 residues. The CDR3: CASSFIPGQGPNEQFF. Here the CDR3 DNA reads TGTGCCAGCAGCTTTATACCGGGACAGGGCCCCAATGAGCAGTTCTTC.

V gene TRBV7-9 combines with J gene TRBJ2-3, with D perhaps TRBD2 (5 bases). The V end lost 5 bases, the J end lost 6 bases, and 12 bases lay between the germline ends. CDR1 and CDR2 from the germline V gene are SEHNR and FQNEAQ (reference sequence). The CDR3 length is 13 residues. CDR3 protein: CASSIGAGDTQYF. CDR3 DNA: TGTGCCAGCAGCATTGGTGCGGGCGATACGCAGTATTTT.

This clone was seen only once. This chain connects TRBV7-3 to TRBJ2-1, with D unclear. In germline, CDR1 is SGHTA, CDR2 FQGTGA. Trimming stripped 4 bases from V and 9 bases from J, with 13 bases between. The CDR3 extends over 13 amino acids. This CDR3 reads CASSSSRSGEQFF. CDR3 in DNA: TGTGCCAGCAGCTCGTCACGTAGTGGTGAGCAGTTCTTC.

The CDR3 DNA follows: TGTGCCAGCAGCTTAGAAGGAACCACAGGGGGCAGCTATGGCTACACCTTC. Amino acids: CASSLEGTTGGSYGYTF. This chain links TRBV7-2 with TRBJ1-2; TRBD1 matches at 9 bases. J gave up 4 bases and V 1 base, and 10 bases lay outside the gene matches. In germline, CDR1 is SGHTA, CDR2 FQGNSA. This CDR3 is built from 17 residues.

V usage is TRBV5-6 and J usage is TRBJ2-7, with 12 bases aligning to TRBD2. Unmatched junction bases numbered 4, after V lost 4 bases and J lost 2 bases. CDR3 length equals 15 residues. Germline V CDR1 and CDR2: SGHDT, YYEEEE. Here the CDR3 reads CASSRLAGGTYEQYF. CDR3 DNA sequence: TGTGCCAGCAGCCGCCTAGCGGGAGGGACCTACGAGCAGTACTTC. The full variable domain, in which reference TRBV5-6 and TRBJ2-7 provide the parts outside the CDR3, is DAGVTQSPTHLIKTRGQQVTLRCSPKSGHDTVSWYQQALGQGPQFIFQYYEEEERQRGNFPDRFSGHQFPNYSSELNVNALLLGDSALYLCASSRLAGGTYEQYFGPGTRLTVT.

The CDR3 loop reads CASSGEGADLYGYTF. The CDR3 region has the DNA TGTGCCAGTAGTGGAGAGGGGGCCGATCTCTATGGCTACACCTTC. The V call is TRBV19, the J call TRBJ1-2; TRBD1 agrees at 7 bases. This CDR3 is built from 15 residues. V lost 5 bases, J lost 4 bases, and 10 bases stayed unmatched. Germline loops: CDR1 LNHDA, CDR2 SQIVND (reference sequence).

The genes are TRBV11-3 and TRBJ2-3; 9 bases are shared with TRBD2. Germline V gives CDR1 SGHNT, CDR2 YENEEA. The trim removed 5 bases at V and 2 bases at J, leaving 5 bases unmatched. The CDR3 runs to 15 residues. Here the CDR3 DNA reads TGTGCCAGCAGCCCCCTAGCGGGGCCCACAGATACGCAGTATTTT. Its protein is CASSPLAGPTDTQYF.

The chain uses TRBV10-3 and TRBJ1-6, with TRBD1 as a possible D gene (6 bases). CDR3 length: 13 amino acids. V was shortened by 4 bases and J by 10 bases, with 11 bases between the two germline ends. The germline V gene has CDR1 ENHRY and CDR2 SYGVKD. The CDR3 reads CAISVGGVSPLHF. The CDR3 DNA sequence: TGTGCCATCAGTGTAGGGGGGGTCTCACCCCTCCACTTT.

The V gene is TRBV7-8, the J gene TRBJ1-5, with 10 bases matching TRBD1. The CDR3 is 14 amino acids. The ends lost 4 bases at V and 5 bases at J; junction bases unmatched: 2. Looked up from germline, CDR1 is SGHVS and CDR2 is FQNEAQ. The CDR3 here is CASSWDRGDQPQHF. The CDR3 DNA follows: TGTGCCAGCAGCTGGGACAGGGGTGATCAGCCCCAGCATTTT.

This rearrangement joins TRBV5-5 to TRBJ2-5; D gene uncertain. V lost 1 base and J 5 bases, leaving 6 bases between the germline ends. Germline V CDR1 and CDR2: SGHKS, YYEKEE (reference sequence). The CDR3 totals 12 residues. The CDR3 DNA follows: TGTGCCAGCAGCTTGTCTGAGGAGACCCAGTACTTC. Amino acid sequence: CASSLSEETQYF.

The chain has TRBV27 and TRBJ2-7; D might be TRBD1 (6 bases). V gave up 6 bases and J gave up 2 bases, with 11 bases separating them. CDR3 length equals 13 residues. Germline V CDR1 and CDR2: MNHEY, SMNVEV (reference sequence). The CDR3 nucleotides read TGTGCCAGCAGGGGACATACCACCTACGAGCAGTACTTC. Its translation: CASRGHTTYEQYF.

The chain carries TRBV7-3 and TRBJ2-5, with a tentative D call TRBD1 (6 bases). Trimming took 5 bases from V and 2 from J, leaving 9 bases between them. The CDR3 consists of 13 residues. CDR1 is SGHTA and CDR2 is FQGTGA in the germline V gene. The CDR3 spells CASSLGQQETQYF. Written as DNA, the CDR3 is TGTGCCAGCAGCCTAGGACAGCAAGAGACCCAGTACTTC.

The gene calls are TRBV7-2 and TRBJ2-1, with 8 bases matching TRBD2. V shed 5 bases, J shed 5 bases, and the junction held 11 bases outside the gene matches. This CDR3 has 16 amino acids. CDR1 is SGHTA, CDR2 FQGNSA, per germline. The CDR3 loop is CASSRLLAEHDNEQFF. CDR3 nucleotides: TGTGCCAGCAGCAGATTACTAGCGGAACACGACAATGAGCAGTTCTTC.

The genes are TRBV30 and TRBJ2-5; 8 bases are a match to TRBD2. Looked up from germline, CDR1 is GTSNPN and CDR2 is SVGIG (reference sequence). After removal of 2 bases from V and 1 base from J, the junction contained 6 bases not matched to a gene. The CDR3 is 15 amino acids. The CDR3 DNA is TGTGCCTGGAGTCGCGAGCGGGGGATCCAAGAGACCCAGTACTTC. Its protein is CAWSRERGIQETQYF.

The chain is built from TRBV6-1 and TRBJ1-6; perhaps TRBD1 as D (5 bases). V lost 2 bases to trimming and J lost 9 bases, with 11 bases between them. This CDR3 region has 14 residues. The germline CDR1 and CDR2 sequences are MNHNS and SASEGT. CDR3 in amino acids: CASSERQGSSPLHF. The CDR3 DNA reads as TGTGCCAGCAGTGAAAGGCAGGGCTCTTCACCCCTCCACTTT.